The 9 T cell receptor beta chains in this list originate from one sample, sequenced in a study of OX40 agonist ivuxolimab in advanced cancers. Sequenced by immunoSEQ multiplex PCR; TCRdb stores in-frame clones only, minus some. Among about 53,000 clones listed, approximately 91% were seen once. The sample consisted of CD4+ or CD8+ T cells sorted from blood, taken in a trial of the OX40 agonist ivuxolimab. These receptors were taken from an adult with an advanced solid tumor such as melanoma, head and neck, liver or kidney cancer.

The V and J genes are TRBV7-2 and TRBJ2-1; 7 positions agree with TRBD2. Germline loops: CDR1 SGHTA, CDR2 FQGNSA. V was clipped by 1 base and J by 8 bases; unmatched bases: 11. CDR3 length equals 16 residues. CDR3 in DNA: TGTGCCAGCAGCTTAGTTCCAGCGGGACGCCGAGATGAGCAGTTCTTC. It is translated as CASSLVPAGRRDEQFF.

The rearrangement joins TRBV2 to TRBJ1-2; D might be TRBD1 (5 bases). The CDR3 has 13 residues. Looked up from germline, CDR1 is SNHLY and CDR2 is FYNNEI. V lost 3 bases to trimming and J lost 9 bases, with 14 bases between them. The CDR3 coding sequence is TGTGCCAGCAGTGACATAGGGGTTCGGAGCTACACCTTC. It is translated as CASSDIGVRSYTF.

This clone appeared once. The genes are TRBV11-2 and TRBJ2-3; a weak D match, TRBD2 (7 bases). Per the germline V gene, CDR1 is SGHAT and CDR2 is FQNNGV. The CDR3 sequence is 14 residues long. V was clipped by 5 bases and J by 9 bases, with 18 bases between them. Here the CDR3 reads CASSRLRGGGTQYF. The CDR3 DNA is TGTGCCAGCAGCCGACTCCGAGGGGGGGGGACGCAGTATTTT.

V is TRBV9 and J is TRBJ2-2; 15 positions match TRBD2. The CDR3 consists of 18 residues. With V trimmed by 3 bases and J by 6 bases, 9 bases remained unmatched. Germline assignment: CDR1 SGDLS and CDR2 YYNGEE. In DNA, the CDR3 is TGTGCCAGCAGCGAGAGGATCGGACTAGCGGGAGGGCCCGGGGAGCTGTTTTTT. Protein product: CASSERIGLAGGPGELFF.

The chain joins TRBV7-9 to TRBJ2-5; possible D gene TRBD2, 6 bases. The CDR3 has 13 amino acids. Germline V CDR1 and CDR2: SEHNR, FQNEAQ (reference sequence). V was clipped by 6 bases and J by 4 bases, with 12 bases between them. In DNA, the CDR3 is TGTGCCAGCAGTGGAGGGAGGAGAGAGACCCAGTACTTC. It translates to CASSGGRRETQYF.

The gene calls are TRBV10-3 and TRBJ2-5, with 10 bases identical to TRBD1. The CDR3 has 14 amino acids. Germline V gene data show CDR1 as ENHRY and CDR2 as SYGVKD. Trimming took 4 bases from V and 5 from J; bases not matched to a gene: 4. CDR3 sequence: CAISGQGAGETQYF. The CDR3, as DNA: TGTGCCATCAGTGGACAGGGGGCCGGGGAGACCCAGTACTTC.

This clone was detected only once. The chain carries TRBV28 and TRBJ2-1; D might be TRBD1 or TRBD2, each matching 5 bases. CDR1 is MDHEN, CDR2 SYDVKM, per germline. Between the trimmed V and J ends, which lost 4 bases and 2 bases, there was a span of 15 bases. This CDR3 comprises 16 residues. CDR3 region: CASSSLGKGPYNEQFF. CDR3 nucleotide sequence: TGTGCCAGCAGTTCTCTCGGGAAGGGGCCCTACAATGAGCAGTTCTTC.

The chain employs TRBV5-1 and TRBJ2-3, with D hard to call. Germline V gives CDR1 SGHRS, CDR2 YFSETQ. This CDR3 has 14 amino acids. Trimming stripped 0 bases from V and 6 bases from J, with 11 bases between. The CDR3 loop is CASSLDLGSDTQYF. The CDR3 DNA follows: TGCGCCAGCAGCTTGGACCTAGGAAGTGATACGCAGTATTTT.

The J gene is TRBJ2-2, the V gene TRBV30, with 7 bases that match TRBD1. The ends lost 5 bases at V and 3 bases at J; junction bases unmatched: 3. Germline loops: CDR1 GTSNPN, CDR2 SVGIG (reference sequence). CDR3 length equals 13 residues. The CDR3 region is CAWEQGYTGELFF. The DNA of the CDR3 is TGTGCCTGGGAACAGGGGTACACCGGGGAGCTGTTTTTT.